The source of this T cell receptor (beta chain) is a study of graft-versus-host responses after intestinal transplantation. Study-level background: Tacrolimus and steroids were given for 2 to 4 years to all recipients after anti-thymocyte globulin induction.

Clones were sequenced by immunoSEQ multiplex PCR, and TCRdb holds only the in-frame ones, with some missing. The sample lists about 57,000 clones, around 90% occurring once. With respect to this clone: Its target is not known.

Overall study findings and caveats: Detection of GvH clones occurred in recipient marrow, and some had their first appearance in ileum or blood.

Sequences were derived from PBMCs, sampled 26 days after transplant. The TCR was taken from a human patient who received an intestinal transplant, so some T cells may come from the graft donor.

CDR3 protein: CASSQVSGLGSEQFF. In nucleotides, the CDR3 is TGTGCCAGCAGCCAAGTCTCTGGACTAGGGTCTGAGCAGTTCTTC. The chain uses TRBV4-2 and TRBJ2-1; 7 bases line up with TRBD2. After removal of 1 base from V and 9 bases from J, the junction contained 9 bases not matched to a gene. The germline V gene has CDR1 LGHNA and CDR2 YNFKEQ. This CDR3 is 15 amino acids long.